Many counts were recorded for the clone carrying this TCR beta chain. This specimen comes from a study of CD8+CD57+ T cells in acquired aplastic anemia. Study-level background: Sorted CD4+ plus CD8+ cells gave DNA averaging 3.2 ug.

Genomic DNA provided the template from which TCR beta VDJ and CDR3 profiles were obtained. TCRdb fed the reads into MiXCR, producing one record per CDR3 protein. The sample holds under 200,000 distinct CDR3 sequences, 40% to 60% seen once. Patients sequenced had flow cytometry evidence of CD8+CD57+ cell expansion. Sequenced input: sorted CD4+, CD8+, or CD8+CD57+ T cells (not recorded which) from PBMCs. The clonotype comes from a human donor with aplastic anemia.

The CDR3 sequence is CASSRGTAFYGYTF. The CDR3 DNA is TGTGCCAGTTCCCGCGGGACAGCCTTCTATGGCTACACCTTC. This chain uses TRBV19 with TRBJ1-2; 7 bases are a match to TRBD1. Germline-derived CDR1 and CDR2 are LNHDA and SQIVND (reference sequence). Germline trimming cut 8 bases from V and 4 bases from J; bases unmatched to any gene: 10. The CDR3 is made up of 14 amino acids. Using reference TRBV19 and TRBJ1-2 for the parts outside the CDR3, the full variable domain is DGGITQSPKYLFRKEGQNVTLSCEQNLNHDAMYWYRQDPGQGLRLIYYSQIVNDFQKGDIAEGYSVSREKKESFPLTVTSAQKNPTAFYLCASSRGTAFYGYTFGSGTRLTVV.